The present T cell receptor beta chain was sequenced within a study of spatial heterogeneity in lung cancer. Whole-study findings and limits: Ubiquitous and regional nonsynonymous mutations were each tracked by the matching count of ubiquitous or regional expanded TCRs. Tumors with more nonsynonymous mutations had more expanded intratumoral alpha and beta TCRs.

The CDR3 covers 14 residues. Unmatched junction bases numbered 5, after V lost 6 bases and J lost 3 bases. Per the germline V gene, CDR1 is MNHEY and CDR2 is SVGAGI. This clonotype is medium-sized (0.01 to 0.1%) in the sample. What it recognizes is unknown. Via MiXCR, TCRdb re-called the 5' RACE reads, giving one row per CDR3 protein. The table shows roughly 5,000 distinct CDR3 sequences, with about 28% occurring only once. Time point reported: sample taken at primary tumor resection. The sequenced material consisted of unsorted whole RNA from tumor, nontumor lung or frozen PBMC. The chain has TRBV6-5 and TRBJ2-3, with 8 bases matching TRBD2. The sequencing here drew on lung tumor tissue, taken at surgery. This clonotype originated in a male donor with early-stage non-small cell lung cancer. In DNA form, the CDR3 reads TGTGCCAGCAGCCAAGCGGGAGCGACAGATACGCAGTATTTT. It specifies CASSQAGATDTQYF.